The clone carrying this TCR beta chain was observed once. Its antigen is not known. The data were taken from a study of vaccination and CD4 T cells after COVID-19. Treatment in this sample: roughly 10-day PBMC culture with coronavirus spike peptide pools or control peptides (ViraFEST assay). ViraFEST enlarged antigen-specific T cell populations with peptide pools and afterwards sequenced TCRs. Healthy people receiving the vaccine had no prior SARS-CoV-2 infection, a status indicated by nucleocapsid antibodies testing negative before and after vaccination. Days 3 and 7 saw half the medium swapped for fresh IL-2 medium. Sequence data for DNA of cultured CD4+ T cells were generated by the Oncomine TCR Beta short-read assay. The authors extracted genomic DNA from cultured CD4+ T cells. A single record per CDR3 protein comes from TCRdb applying MiXCR to the PCR reads. The sample contains roughly 20,000 distinct CDR3 sequences, around four fifths of which appear only once.

The V gene's germline CDR1 is SGHVS and CDR2 FQNEAQ. V lost 7 bases to trimming and J lost 8 bases, with 20 bases between them. CDR3 length: 14 residues. The chain carries TRBV7-8 and TRBJ1-2; a possible D gene is TRBD1 (6 bases). The material was CD4+ T cells from blood, cultured in vitro, obtained after SARS-CoV-2 vaccination. This receptor was identified in a human donor who received a COVID-19 vaccine. This chain's CDR3 is CASNRIGGAGGYTF. In DNA form, the CDR3 reads TGTGCCAGCAACCGAATAGGGGGGGCAGGGGGCTACACCTTC.